This TCR beta chain was identified during a study of CD8 T cells in ankylosing spondylitis. Findings and caveats of the study: Clones linked to disease were reported to show significant enrichment in matched ankylosing spondylitis synovial fluid. Blood from ankylosing spondylitis patients appeared to carry a characteristic roughly 8-variant TCR beta motif. Researchers report that disease-linked clones proved CD8+ and relatively rare in peripheral blood. Earlier authors reported some of these motif variants in reactive arthritis synovial fluid and blood.

The germline CDR1 and CDR2 sequences are SEHNR and FQNEAQ (reference sequence). With 5 bases removed from V and 4 bases from J, the gap between germline ends came to 9 bases. The CDR3 extends over 13 amino acids. Libraries of TCR beta came from quantitative 5'-RACE with molecular barcodes. One entry per CDR3 protein, called by TCRdb with MiXCR from the 5' RACE reads. The data hold approximately 500,000 distinct CDR3 sequences, with 9.5% to 15% observed a single time. This clonotype was detected a few times. Its specificity is unknown. The source of this sequence is a male donor with ankylosing spondylitis. V gene TRBV7-9 combines with J gene TRBJ1-3; D not resolved. The source material was blood, either unsorted or a sorted T cell fraction (not recorded which). The CDR3 spells CASSPPGGNTIYF. The DNA for the CDR3 is TGTGCCAGCAGCCCGCCGGGGGGAAACACCATATATTTT.